This record looks at one TCR beta chain sequence and its context. This record belongs to a study of blood T cell repertoires in COVID-19. As for the study in general: Acute and convalescent COVID-19 specimens originated in the United States, Italy and Spain.

Clones were read by immunoSEQ multiplex PCR, and TCRdb kept only the in-frame ones, dropping some. This table has about 360,000 clones, about 80% appearing once. V was clipped by 6 bases and J by 0 bases, with 8 bases between them. Germline CDR1 reads SNHLY; CDR2 reads FYNNEI. This CDR3 region has 14 residues. This clonotype was obtained from a human donor with acute or convalescent COVID-19. The donor label of this sample is uncertain. The chain links TRBV2 to TRBJ1-4, with TRBD1 as a possible D gene (5 bases). Material for sequencing was peripheral blood. This CDR3 is CASRQGSTNEKLFF. In nucleotides, the CDR3 is TGTGCCAGCAGGCAGGGATCAACTAATGAAAAACTGTTTTTT.